The clone carrying this T cell receptor beta chain was observed once. The target antigen is unknown. Relying on iRepertoire HTBI primers and Arm-PCR of CDR3 regions, the team built TCR beta libraries. Using its own MiXCR run on the multiplex PCR reads, TCRdb lists one record per CDR3 protein. The sample records more than 650,000 distinct CDR3 sequences, 25% to 30% being singletons. This entry belongs to a study of regulatory T cells in long-lasting Graves disease. The study's findings and limits: Repertoires from persistent disease leaned toward TRBV28, TRBJ1-2 and TRBJ2-5. Clonotypes that were public and shared totalled fewer than 3,500 in persistent patients versus roughly 1,000 in new patients.

Germline CDR1 reads MNHEY; CDR2 reads SMNVEV (reference sequence). The CDR3 extends over 16 amino acids. Trimming shortened V by 3 bases and J by 14 bases, and 23 bases separated the two germline ends. This sample's time point: persistent/refractory GD, antithyroid drugs over 5 years with positive TRAb. Generation of the TCR library employed RNA extracted from PBMCs. Patient provenance is recorded as an endocrinology department in Xi'an, China. The clonotype originates from a female donor with Graves disease. This chain joins TRBV27 and TRBJ1-6; possibly TRBD1 for D (5 bases). The source material was peripheral blood mononuclear cells (PBMCs), sampled when the disease was refractory, from a patient treated with antithyroid drugs. CDR3: CASSFGGAGGTSALHF. CDR3 nucleotide sequence: TGTGCCAGCAGTTTCGGCGGGGCAGGAGGTACTTCGGCCCTCCACTTT.